The 20 T cell receptor beta chains below were found in one sample sequenced in a study of T-cell reconstitution after alpha-beta-depleted transplantation in children. Unique molecular identifiers were incorporated during preparation of the TCRbeta library. TCRdb recomputed calls from the PCR reads with MiXCR, one row per CDR3 protein. Among 450,000 to 500,000 distinct CDR3 sequences listed, approximately 12% were seen once. The sample here was PBMCs from the stem cell graft donor, taken from the stem cell graft. The receptors were gathered from a human donor who donated a stem cell graft to a child with combined immunodeficiency.

This clonotype was counted a few times. The CDR3 here is CASDLGTGDTGELFF. CDR3 bases: TGCGCCAGCGATCTCGGGACAGGGGACACCGGGGAGCTGTTTTTT. The chain uses TRBV5-1 and TRBJ2-2; 10 bases are a match to TRBD1. This CDR3 has 15 residues. Trimming took 7 bases from V and 3 from J; bases not matched to a gene: 6. Per germline, CDR1 SGHRS and CDR2 YFSETQ.

This clonotype was found a few times. V usage is TRBV5-1 and J usage is TRBJ2-7; D gene ambiguous. Germline V gives CDR1 SGHRS, CDR2 YFSETQ. Trimming removed 2 bases at V and 3 bases at J, with 12 bases between. There are 14 residues in the CDR3. CDR3 DNA sequence: TGCGCCAGCAGCTTAAGATCCCTGGACTACGAGCAGTACTTC. Translation: CASSLRSLDYEQYF.

The chain employs TRBV4-1 and TRBJ1-1; 9 positions agree with TRBD1. The CDR3 runs 14 residues. The trim removed 2 bases at V and 9 bases at J, leaving 7 bases unmatched. CDR1 MGHRA and CDR2 YSYEKL come from the germline V gene. CDR3 protein: CASSQLTGTGKAFF. The CDR3 region has the DNA TGCGCCAGCAGCCAACTTACCGGGACAGGGAAAGCTTTCTTT.

V gene TRBV12-3 or TRBV12-4 combines with J gene TRBJ1-2; D unresolved. CDR3 length: 13 residues. V gave up 2 bases and J gave up 7 bases, with 11 bases separating them. Here the CDR3 reads CASSLMAGGGYTF. CDR3 DNA sequence: TGTGCCAGCAGTTTAATGGCAGGAGGTGGCTACACCTTC.

The chain links TRBV12-3 or TRBV12-4 to TRBJ1-6, with 7 bases fitting TRBD1. The junction had 7 bases not matched to a gene; V was cut back by 5 bases and J by 0 bases. CDR3 length equals 17 residues. The CDR3 region has the DNA TGTGCCAGCAGTCCAGCACAGGGGAGCTCCTATAATTCACCCCTCCACTTT. This encodes CASSPAQGSSYNSPLHF.

This clonotype was counted at least ten times. At one end the junction does not follow the germline gene, possibly because of a read error. This chain links TRBV5-1 with TRBJ2-7; 8 bases agree with TRBD1. The CDR3 spans 14 residues. CDR1 SGHRS and CDR2 YFSETQ come from the germline V gene. The CDR3 DNA reads as TGTGCCAGCAGCTTGGCACAGGGGGCCTACGAGCAGTACTTC. This gives the protein CASSLAQGAYEQYF.

There are many counts of this clonotype. CDR3 residues: CASSQADRGFRNEQFF. Here the CDR3 DNA reads TGCGCCAGCAGCCAAGCAGACAGGGGGTTTCGTAATGAGCAGTTCTTC. The V and J genes are TRBV4-3 and TRBJ2-1, with 9 bases lining up with TRBD1. Germline V gives CDR1 LGHNA, CDR2 YSLEER. The CDR3 has 16 residues. The junction had 8 bases not matched to a gene; V was cut back by 1 base and J by 7 bases.

This clonotype has only a few counts. The V call is TRBV29-1, the J call TRBJ1-1, with 8 bases matching TRBD1. The CDR3 is 14 residues long. V was pared by 7 bases and J by 0 bases, with 7 bases of the junction left unmatched. Germline CDR1 SQVTM, CDR2 ANQGSEA. This CDR3 reads CSALTGAMNTEAFF. In nucleotides, the CDR3 is TGCAGCGCCTTGACAGGGGCTATGAACACTGAAGCTTTCTTT.

The chain carries TRBV5-1 and TRBJ2-2; D uncertain. The V end was cut by 2 bases, the J end by 4 bases, with 12 bases between. The CDR3 is 15 residues long. Germline CDR1 SGHRS, CDR2 YFSETQ. The CDR3 spells CASSFASKATGELFF. The CDR3, as DNA: TGCGCCAGCAGCTTCGCCTCGAAAGCCACCGGGGAGCTGTTTTTT. Drawing the rest from reference TRBV5-1 and TRBJ2-2, the complete variable domain is KAGVTQTPRYLIKTRGQQVTLSCSPISGHRSVSWYQQTPGQGLQFLFEYFSETQRNKGNFPGRFSGRQFSNSRSEMNVSTLELGDSALYLCASSFASKATGELFFGEGSRLTVL.

The rearrangement uses TRBV10-3 and TRBJ1-4; 10 bases line up with TRBD1. Germline-derived CDR1 and CDR2 are ENHRY and SYGVKD. The CDR3 is 14 residues long. With V trimmed by 6 bases and J by 6 bases, 4 bases remained unmatched. The CDR3 nucleotides are TGTGCCATCAGAGCCGGGACAGGGGATGAAAAACTGTTTTTT. Amino acid sequence: CAIRAGTGDEKLFF.

This clonotype was seen many times. The chain carries TRBV9 and TRBJ2-5, with 10 bases identical to TRBD1. This CDR3 spans 15 amino acids. CDR1 SGDLS and CDR2 YYNGEE come from the germline V gene. With V trimmed by 3 bases and J by 3 bases, 5 bases remained unmatched. This CDR3 is CASSASGTGEETQYF. CDR3 in DNA: TGTGCCAGCAGCGCCTCCGGGACAGGGGAAGAGACCCAGTACTTC.

This clonotype turned up a few times. This rearrangement joins TRBV27 to TRBJ2-1, with TRBD2 identical over 10 bases. The germline gives CDR1 MNHEY, CDR2 SMNVEV (reference sequence). The CDR3 is 14 amino acids. Trimming at V came to 6 bases and at J to 7 bases, leaving 6 bases not matched to a gene. The CDR3 protein is CASRPLAGGNEQFF. The CDR3 nucleotides are TGTGCCAGCAGACCCTTAGCGGGAGGTAATGAGCAGTTCTTC.

Ten or more counts support this clonotype. At one end the junction does not follow the germline gene, possibly because of a read error. The genes are TRBV7-2 and TRBJ2-3; D is undetermined. Germline CDR1 and CDR2: SGHTA and FQGNSA. The CDR3 totals 11 residues. The CDR3 nucleotides are TGTGCAAGCAGGTCGGCAGATACGCAGTATTTT. The encoded protein is CASRSADTQYF.

This clonotype turned up a few times. Written as DNA, the CDR3 is TGCAGCGTTGATGTAGCGGGAGAGTCCTACGAGCAGTACTTC. Protein sequence: CSVDVAGESYEQYF. This chain links TRBV29-1 with TRBJ2-7; the match to TRBD2 covers 9 bases. The CDR3 contains 14 residues. CDR1 is SQVTM, CDR2 ANQGSEA, per germline. V lost 3 bases, J lost 1 base, and 4 bases stayed unmatched.

This clonotype was counted many times. This chain joins TRBV7-2 and TRBJ2-2, with a weak D call TRBD1 (5 bases). Trimming took 1 base from V and 7 from J, leaving 16 bases between them. Germline V lookup: CDR1 SGHTA, CDR2 FQGNSA. The CDR3 runs to 16 residues. The CDR3 coding sequence is TGTGCCAGCAGCTTAGGGTCGAACAGGCTGAGCGGGGAGCTGTTTTTT. Amino acid sequence: CASSLGSNRLSGELFF.

This clonotype was seen many times. The chain recombines TRBV4-2 with TRBJ2-5, with D perhaps TRBD2 (5 bases). CDR1 is LGHNA and CDR2 is YNFKEQ in the germline V gene. The CDR3 runs 14 residues. V shed 4 bases and J shed 3 bases, with 12 bases lying between them. CDR3 residues: CASSLGDGEETQYF. In DNA form, the CDR3 reads TGTGCCAGCAGCCTAGGAGACGGGGAAGAGACCCAGTACTTC.

The chain uses TRBV6-5 and TRBJ2-5; 7 bases align to TRBD1. Germline V gene lookup returns CDR1 MNHEY and CDR2 SVGAGI. The CDR3 contains 18 residues. Unmatched junction bases numbered 19, after V lost 4 bases and J lost 5 bases. The CDR3 DNA reads TGTGCCAGCAGTTTCCTCTCAGGGGGAAGGCGAAGGTGGGAGACCCAGTACTTC. Residues: CASSFLSGGRRRWETQYF.

This clonotype was detected many times. V and J are TRBV7-2 and TRBJ2-7; the D gene is possibly TRBD2 (6 bases). The CDR3 sequence is 14 residues long. Trimming removed 2 bases from V and 0 bases from J, with 8 bases in between. The germline CDR1 and CDR2 sequences are SGHTA and FQGNSA. This CDR3 is CASSLFGSSYEQYF. The CDR3 DNA sequence: TGTGCCAGCAGCTTATTCGGGAGCTCCTACGAGCAGTACTTC. The full variable domain, rest sourced from reference TRBV7-2 and TRBJ2-7, is GAGVSQSPSNKVTEKGKDVELRCDPISGHTALYWYRQSLGQGLEFLIYFQGNSAPDKSGLPSDRFSAERTGGSVSTLTIQRTQQEDSAVYLCASSLFGSSYEQYFGPGTRLTVT.

The J gene is TRBJ1-5, the V gene TRBV15; D is possibly TRBD1 (5 bases). V was trimmed by 0 bases and J by 0 bases, leaving 15 bases between them. The V gene's germline CDR1 is LNHNV and CDR2 YYDKDF (reference sequence). This CDR3 comprises 18 residues. Written as DNA, the CDR3 is TGTGCCACCAGCAGAGATTTCCCCCCAGGGATTAGCAATCAGCCCCAGCATTTT. Translating it yields CATSRDFPPGISNQPQHF.

This clonotype was counted ten times or more. The V call is TRBV29-1, the J call TRBJ2-7; the D gene is possibly TRBD1 (6 bases). The V end was cut by 3 bases, the J end by 6 bases, with 12 bases between. The germline CDR1 and CDR2 sequences are SQVTM and ANQGSEA. CDR3 length: 12 amino acids. CDR3 nucleotide sequence: TGCAGCGTTGATAAAGGCAGGGGCGAGCAGTACTTC. It yields the protein CSVDKGRGEQYF.